The 10 T cell receptor beta chains in this list originate from one sample, sequenced in a study of shared clonotypes between healthy human individuals. TCRdb's table, derived via immunoSEQ multiplex PCR, lists solely in-frame clones and lacks some. Of fewer than 2.5 million clones detected, 93% appear once; the ten largest clones hold around 0.37%. The sequencing input was naive CD4+ T cells from PBMCs. Subset reported: CD45RA+ positively selected. The receptors here all came from a man in his late teens or twenties in good health. Some clones in this sample may be carry-over from other donors' samples.

This chain links TRBV9 with TRBJ2-1, with D possibly being TRBD1 (6 bases). The length of the CDR3 is 13 residues. CDR1 SGDLS and CDR2 YYNGEE come from the germline V gene. V lost 3 bases, J lost 8 bases, and 12 bases lay in between. The CDR3 is CASSGTALDEQFF. CDR3 bases: TGTGCCAGCAGCGGGACAGCGCTAGATGAGCAGTTCTTC. Full variable domain (missing parts from reference TRBV9 and TRBJ2-1): DSGVTQTPKHLITATGQRVTLRCSPRSGDLSVYWYQQSLDQGLQFLIQYYNGEERAKGNILERFSAQQFPDLHSELNLSSLELGDSALYFCASSGTALDEQFFGPGTRLTVL.

This clone showed up just once. The chain is built from TRBV30 and TRBJ2-3; D perhaps matches TRBD2 (5 bases). This CDR3 is built from 13 residues. Trimming pared 4 bases from V and 0 bases from J, leaving 8 bases between. The V gene's germline CDR1 is GTSNPN and CDR2 SVGIG (reference sequence). The CDR3 is CAWIGGSTDTQYF. The CDR3 bases are TGTGCCTGGATTGGCGGGAGCACAGATACGCAGTATTTT.

This chain links TRBV6-4 with TRBJ1-2; tentatively, D is TRBD1 (5 bases). The length of the CDR3 is 15 residues. Germline V lookup: CDR1 MRHNA, CDR2 SNTAGT. V shed 3 bases and J shed 4 bases, with 15 bases lying between them. Here the CDR3 DNA reads TGTGCCAGCAGTGAATTCGGGGGACGGACCTATGGCTACACCTTC. This codes for CASSEFGGRTYGYTF.

The rearrangement uses TRBV6-5 and TRBJ2-7, with D perhaps TRBD1 (6 bases). V was clipped by 6 bases and J by 6 bases, with 18 bases between them. The germline V gene encodes CDR1 MNHEY and CDR2 SVGAGI. CDR3 length equals 14 residues. As DNA, the CDR3 is TGTGCCAGCAGGGGCGGGCTAGCAGGGGCCGAGCAGTACTTC. As protein: CASRGGLAGAEQYF.

J is TRBJ2-1 and V is TRBV5-1; D uncertain. The V gene's germline CDR1 is SGHRS and CDR2 YFSETQ. This CDR3 spans 15 amino acids. V dropped 4 bases and J dropped 3 bases, with 14 bases sitting between them. The CDR3 DNA reads TGCGCCAGCAGCCGACTGGCTGACAACTACAATGAGCAGTTCTTC. Translation: CASSRLADNYNEQFF.

The CDR3 reads CASSYGQGDGGYTF. CDR3 nucleotide sequence: TGCGCCAGCAGCTACGGACAGGGAGATGGTGGCTACACCTTC. The rearrangement joins TRBV5-1 to TRBJ1-2, with 8 bases aligning to TRBD1. Germline assignment: CDR1 SGHRS and CDR2 YFSETQ. V was pared by 3 bases and J by 7 bases, with 8 bases of the junction left unmatched. The CDR3 sequence is 14 residues long.

The chain combines TRBV28 with TRBJ1-1; 7 nucleotides agree with TRBD1. The trim removed 5 bases at V and 0 bases at J, leaving 9 bases unmatched. From germline, CDR1 is MDHEN and CDR2 SYDVKM. The CDR3 length is 16 residues. The CDR3 reads CASSEATGSMNTEAFF. CDR3 sequence (DNA): TGTGCCAGCAGTGAAGCGACAGGGTCCATGAACACTGAAGCTTTCTTT.

In the case of this clone: The same CDR3 is also encoded by other DNA sequences in this sample. The rearrangement uses TRBV18 and TRBJ2-2; TRBD1 is a possible D gene (5 bases). The CDR3 has 14 amino acids. The germline gives CDR1 KGHSH, CDR2 LQKENI. The V gene lost 4 bases and the J gene lost 1 base, with 7 bases spanning the gap. The CDR3 DNA sequence: TGTGCCAGCTCACTAAGGGGGAACACCGGGGAGCTGTTTTTT. Protein sequence: CASSLRGNTGELFF.

The CDR3 bases are TGTGCCAGCACCCCGGCGGTCCCCGGGGAGCTGTTTTTT. Amino acids: CASTPAVPGELFF. The V call is TRBV7-9, the J call TRBJ2-2; no definite D call. Germline CDR1 is SEHNR and CDR2 is FQNEAQ (reference sequence). The CDR3 is made up of 13 amino acids. Trimming stripped 7 bases from V and 6 bases from J, with 12 bases between.

V and J are TRBV18 and TRBJ2-5; 9 positions match TRBD1. The CDR3 extends over 16 amino acids. V trimming: 2 bases; J trimming: 5 bases; junction bases outside the gene matches: 9. CDR1 is KGHSH, CDR2 LQKENI, per germline. CDR3 region: CASSPSIGTGRETQYF. CDR3 sequence (DNA): TGTGCCAGCTCACCATCTATTGGGACAGGGAGGGAGACCCAGTACTTC.